This T cell receptor (beta chain) was captured by sequencing in a study of beta chain features in type 1 diabetes. Study findings and constraints: Patients showed naive, central memory and Treg TCRB repertoires that appeared more similar than those of healthy donors. Type 1 diabetes patients had moderately but significantly shorter TCRB CDR3s in all four CD4+ subsets.

The entirety of the isolated RNA underwent reverse transcription, so expressed TCRB transcripts were sequenced. Reads from naive, central memory and regulatory T cell samples averaged about 3.8 million. The method was immunoSEQ multiplex PCR; TCRdb's version includes in-frame clones alone and lacks a portion of them. The sample yields hundreds of thousands of clones, more than 13% seen once. A remark on this clone: As yet, its antigen is unknown. Other DNA sequences in the sample encode the same CDR3.

This CDR3 contains 14 residues. The V gene's germline CDR1 is MNHEY and CDR2 SMNVEV (reference sequence). V was clipped by 4 bases and J by 5 bases, with 14 bases between them. The chain links TRBV27 to TRBJ1-2; weak D call: TRBD1 (5 bases). The TCR comes from a man between 18 and 35 years old with type 1 diabetes. Sample: naive CD4+ T cells from blood. This CDR3 reads CASSSLGTVYGYTF. CDR3 coding DNA: TGTGCCAGCAGTTCCCTTGGGACGGTGTATGGCTACACCTTC.